This paragraph covers one TCR beta chain sequence. Its antigen is not identified. The data belong to a study of blood T cells in healthy people across ages. Study-level points and caveats: Measured against age, TCR beta diversity per million T cells decreased in a roughly linear manner. The diversity estimates, figures obtained from one million T cells, were considered underestimates. Donor CMV status was unknown, possibly confounding expanded clonotype changes.

Germline V gene data show CDR1 as ENHRY and CDR2 as SYGVKD. There are 16 residues in the CDR3. V was cut by 6 bases and J by 1 base, with 17 bases left in between. Then a second PCR, running about 6 to 11 cycles, was carried out with a sample-barcoded 5' primer and a J-beta primer mix. The template-switch adaptor, which had 12 random nucleotides, put a tag on each cDNA molecule. TCRdb independently ran MiXCR on the 5' RACE reads; one entry per CDR3 protein. The sample carries roughly 2 million distinct CDR3 sequences, 49% recorded once. This sequence originates from a woman between 40 and 50 years old in good health. The source material was blood. The chain employs TRBV10-3 and TRBJ2-3, with D perhaps matching TRBD1 or TRBD2 (5 bases each). In DNA form, the CDR3 reads TGTGCCATCAGGGGGGATGGTAGCGTGGGCACAGATACGCAGTATTTT. Its protein product is CAIRGDGSVGTDTQYF.